This T cell receptor (beta chain) was observed in a study of CD8+CD57+ T cells in acquired aplastic anemia. Overall study results and limits: Comparison of patients with controls identified twenty-nine shared CD8+ CDR3 sequences.

CD8+CD57+ cell expansion, shown by flow cytometry, had occurred in the patients selected for sequencing. Severe acquired aplastic anemia was present in all patients. Researchers used genomic DNA as the template to profile TCR beta VDJ and CDR3. From the reads, TCRdb called clonotypes with MiXCR, one entry per CDR3 protein. The sample consists of 120,000 or so distinct CDR3 sequences, about 40% of them appearing once. This clonotype has only a few counts. The antigen remains undetermined. Trimming shortened V by 2 bases and J by 3 bases, and 7 bases separated the two germline ends. The germline V gene has CDR1 SQVTM and CDR2 ANQGSEA. This CDR3 has 12 residues.

The chain combines TRBV29-1 with TRBJ1-2; D is unresolved. The receptor was derived from a human donor with aplastic anemia. What was sequenced was sorted CD4+, CD8+, or CD8+CD57+ T cells (not recorded which) from PBMCs. The CDR3, as DNA: TGCAGCGTTGAATGGGGAGACTATGGCTACACCTTC. It codes for CSVEWGDYGYTF.